These T cell receptor beta chains were read from a single sample in a study of CD8 T cells in ankylosing spondylitis. TCRdb used MiXCR to reprocess the 5' RACE reads, holding one entry per CDR3 protein. The sample contains about 240,000 distinct CDR3 sequences, 7% to 10% of which appear only once. The sequenced material came from blood, either unsorted or a sorted T cell fraction (not recorded which). The receptors were sampled from a female donor with ankylosing spondylitis or in good health (not recorded which). The conserved cysteine and the conserved F or W are not part of the CDR3 here.

CDR3 protein,J gene,V gene
ASSQDAGPGQETQY,TRBJ2-5,TRBV4-3
ASSLAHGERELGDTQY,TRBJ2-3,TRBV7-2
ATSFQGGGVGSYNEQF,TRBJ2-1,TRBV15
SVVGLAVSTDTQY,TRBJ2-3,TRBV29-1
ASSLFGVAF,TRBJ1-1,TRBV11-3
ASSLDTSGYNEQF,TRBJ2-1,TRBV5-1
ASGVASTQY,TRBJ2-3,TRBV14
SVSRQGLNTEAF,TRBJ1-1,TRBV29-1
CARGPGRTEASYEQY,TRBJ2-7,TRBV20-1
ASSAGQVEISNVLT,TRBJ2-6,TRBV7-3
ATPRTGCEQY,TRBJ2-7,TRBV10-1
ASSRTTLGNQPQH,TRBJ1-5,TRBV6-2/TRBV6-3
SVAGTSGINEQF,TRBJ2-1,TRBV20-1
ASMGLASYEQY,TRBJ2-7,TRBV7-2
ASASGGGNQPQH,TRBJ1-5,TRBV25-1
ASSFHPGANVLT,TRBJ2-6,TRBV5-1
ASSWTAGYEQY,TRBJ2-7,TRBV27
ASNYKNIQY,TRBJ2-4,TRBV6-5
ASIRAGDEQF,TRBJ2-1,TRBV2
ASRLGQGHAVGELF,TRBJ2-2,TRBV5-1
ASSPQPDTQY,TRBJ2-3,TRBV7-2
ASSLRDSGYNEQF,TRBJ2-1,TRBV12-3/TRBV12-4
ASTPGQGGQPQH,TRBJ1-5,TRBV6-1
SARGTLSGRGETQY,TRBJ2-5,TRBV20-1
ASSLGGGRLYGYT,TRBJ1-2,TRBV7-2
ASIVVSEAF,TRBJ1-1,TRBV2
SAWGGPSTQQF,TRBJ2-1,TRBV29-1
SVEGRTSDNNEQF,TRBJ2-1,TRBV29-1
ASSTGQGNTEAF,TRBJ1-1,TRBV7-9
ASSSWGHNEKLF,TRBJ1-4,TRBV7-9
ASSLVGTGPYGYT,TRBJ1-2,TRBV5-1
AIRRDRGHYGYT,TRBJ1-2,TRBV10-3
AGSQDAGTSVSTDTQY,TRBJ2-3,TRBV4-3
SVAKAGLGSDTQY,TRBJ2-3,TRBV29-1
ASSPRPTNTGELF,TRBJ2-2,TRBV12-3/TRBV12-4
ASSPTRTQETQY,TRBJ2-5,TRBV7-6
ASSQDTYNEQF,TRBJ2-1,TRBV14
SVVGGDGANVLT,TRBJ2-6,TRBV29-1
ASSFNTRTGRNSPLH,TRBJ1-6,TRBV12-3/TRBV12-4